One sample yielded the 2 T cell receptor beta chains listed below, sequenced in a study of metastatic and nonmetastatic thyroid tumors. Before thyroid surgery, none of the patients had received any treatment. TCRdb reanalyzed the PCR reads via MiXCR. This table holds fewer than 35,000 clones, about 15% found once. The sequencing input was blood. All receptors come from a male donor with papillary thyroid cancer or a benign thyroid nodule (not recorded which). Some clones in this sample may be carry-over from other donors' samples.

Only a few counts were recorded for this clone. The V and J genes are TRBV12-3 or TRBV12-4 and TRBJ2-5; 9 positions match TRBD2. CDR3 length equals 19 residues. The ends lost 11 bases at V and 4 bases at J; junction bases unmatched: 26. This chain's CDR3 is CAGNTFGLSGSLRGETQYF. The DNA of the CDR3 is TGTGCCGGCAACACATTCGGCCTTAGCGGGAGTTTAAGGGGAGAGACCCAGTACTTC.

This clone was recorded many times. The germline gene is not matched at one end of the junction; a read error may be the cause. The chain is built from TRBV18 and TRBJ1-1; TRBD1 matches at 10 bases. This CDR3 contains 16 residues. In germline, CDR1 is KGHSH, CDR2 LQKENI. The CDR3 reads CASPPGQGLPNPEAFF. The CDR3 nucleotides read TGTGCCAGCCCTCCGGGACAGGGGCTCCCGAACCCTGAAGCTTTCTTT.